The 14 T cell receptor beta chains below were found in one sample sequenced in a study of cytomegalovirus exposure and HLA in healthy donors. The PCR contained 60 Vbeta and 13 Jbeta primers. TCRdb keeps only in-frame clones here, not all; method: immunoSEQ multiplex PCR. The sample includes around 110,000 clones, over 70% of them seen just once. The sequenced sample was PBMCs. The receptor source for this set is a woman aged 18-29 years in good health and CMV-seronegative.

This clone was counted a few times. This chain uses TRBV2 with TRBJ1-2; the D is unclear. The germline V gene has CDR1 SNHLY and CDR2 FYNNEI. The CDR3 extends over 14 amino acids. The V and J ends lost 7 bases and 6 bases respectively, with 18 bases between them. The CDR3 sequence: CASTVAGVRNGYTF. DNA of the CDR3: TGTGCCAGCACAGTTGCAGGTGTAAGGAATGGCTACACCTTC.

V and J are TRBV4-1 and TRBJ1-2, with D unclear. Trimming shortened V by 0 bases and J by 3 bases, and 14 bases separated the two germline ends. This CDR3 spans 16 amino acids. Germline CDR1 MGHRA, CDR2 YSYEKL. The CDR3 region is CASSQDPGGDYYGYTF. The CDR3 bases are TGCGCCAGCAGCCAAGATCCTGGCGGAGATTACTATGGCTACACCTTC.

This chain joins TRBV5-4 and TRBJ2-3; D gene unclear. The germline gives CDR1 SGHNT, CDR2 YYREEE (reference sequence). CDR3 length: 14 residues. The V gene lost 4 bases and the J gene lost 0 bases, with 9 bases spanning the gap. The CDR3 DNA reads TGTGCCAGCAGCCTTACTTGGAGCACAGATACGCAGTATTTT. Translated, it gives CASSLTWSTDTQYF.

This rearrangement joins TRBV6-4 to TRBJ2-7, with a tentative D call TRBD1 (5 bases). Trimming left V 1 base short and J 1 base short, with 14 bases between. Germline assignment: CDR1 MRHNA and CDR2 SNTAGT. The CDR3 spans 16 residues. The CDR3 sequence is CASSDWGRSTSYEQYF. CDR3 bases: TGTGCCAGCAGTGACTGGGGCAGGTCCACTTCCTACGAGCAGTACTTC.

The genes are TRBV6-1 and TRBJ1-5; D is perhaps TRBD1 (5 bases). This CDR3 is built from 15 residues. V gave up 1 base and J gave up 9 bases, with 16 bases separating them. CDR1 is MNHNS, CDR2 SASEGT, per germline. As DNA, the CDR3 is TGTGCCAGCAGTGAAGAGGACAATGGGTTTTCGCCCCAGCATTTT. This gives the protein CASSEEDNGFSPQHF.

A few counts support this clone. The chain combines TRBV6-1 with TRBJ2-3; possibly TRBD2 for D (5 bases). Trimming took 5 bases from V and 5 from J, leaving 11 bases between them. Germline V lookup: CDR1 MNHNS, CDR2 SASEGT. This CDR3 comprises 13 residues. The CDR3 DNA reads TGTGCCAGCAGTTCGGGGAAGGGAGATACGCAGTATTTT. Encoded protein: CASSSGKGDTQYF.

This clone was detected only once. This sequence joins TRBV30 and TRBJ2-7; D remains ambiguous. V was cut by 4 bases and J by 0 bases, with 4 bases left in between. In germline, CDR1 is GTSNPN, CDR2 SVGIG (reference sequence). This CDR3 is built from 11 residues. The CDR3 sequence: CAWTISYEQYF. CDR3 sequence (DNA): TGTGCCTGGACCATCTCCTACGAGCAGTACTTC.

The chain couples TRBV4-1 to TRBJ1-2; 11 bases are a match to TRBD1. V lost 6 bases and J lost 4; bases outside the gene matches: 10. CDR1 and CDR2 from the germline V gene are MGHRA and YSYEKL. CDR3 length: 16 amino acids. The CDR3 region is CASSLRTGGDSYGYTF. For the CDR3, the DNA is TGCGCCAGCAGTTTAAGGACAGGGGGCGACTCCTATGGCTACACCTTC.

The chain has TRBV28 and TRBJ1-1; D is uncertain. V was shortened by 5 bases and J by 3 bases, with 13 bases between the two germline ends. The CDR3 sequence is 14 residues long. In germline, CDR1 is MDHEN, CDR2 SYDVKM. The DNA for the CDR3 is TGTGCCAGCAGTCCTTTTATTGCGTACACTGAAGCTTTCTTT. Translated: CASSPFIAYTEAFF.

The CDR3 region is CAWSRQGGSYRSPLHF. CDR3 in DNA: TGTGCCTGGAGCCGACAGGGGGGCTCTTATCGGTCACCCCTCCACTTT. The chain combines TRBV30 with TRBJ1-6; 9 bases align to TRBD1. Germline loops: CDR1 GTSNPN, CDR2 SVGIG (reference sequence). V shed 3 bases, J shed 10 bases, and the junction held 13 bases outside the gene matches. The CDR3 has 16 residues.

This clone occurred a few times. This chain connects TRBV5-6 to TRBJ1-2; D gene ambiguous. Germline lookup yields CDR1 SGHDT and CDR2 YYEEEE. V was pared by 4 bases and J by 4 bases, with 20 bases between. The CDR3 loop spans 16 amino acids. The CDR3 loop is CASSQITSFFVYGYTF. The CDR3 nucleotides read TGTGCCAGCAGCCAAATAACTTCCTTTTTTGTCTATGGCTACACCTTC.

This clone was seen only once. The gene calls are TRBV2 and TRBJ1-1; TRBD1 is a possible D gene (6 bases). Between the trimmed V and J ends, which lost 5 bases and 7 bases, there was a span of 20 bases. CDR1 and CDR2 from the germline V gene are SNHLY and FYNNEI. The CDR3 sequence is 15 residues long. CDR3 DNA sequence: TGTGCCAGCAGTTCAAGTTACAGGGAGAGAAGTGAAGCTTTCTTT. Protein sequence: CASSSSYRERSEAFF.

The table lists this clone with a count of one. The gene calls are TRBV9 and TRBJ1-1; 7 nucleotides match TRBD1. Germline CDR1 is SGDLS and CDR2 is YYNGEE. V dropped 3 bases and J dropped 10; count of bases not matched to a gene: 12. The CDR3 is made up of 14 amino acids. CDR3 in amino acids: CASSEGQRREGAFF. The CDR3 nucleotides read TGTGCCAGCAGCGAGGGACAGCGTCGCGAGGGAGCTTTCTTT.

This clone was seen only a few times. V gene TRBV2 combines with J gene TRBJ1-4, with D possibly TRBD1 on 6 matching bases. V shed 2 bases and J shed 4 bases, with 17 bases lying between them. The CDR3 runs 17 residues. CDR1 and CDR2 (germline): SNHLY, FYNNEI. The CDR3 DNA reads TGTGCCAGCAGTGAATTCCCTACCAGGGGTGTTAATGAAAAACTGTTTTTT. Its protein product is CASSEFPTRGVNEKLFF.